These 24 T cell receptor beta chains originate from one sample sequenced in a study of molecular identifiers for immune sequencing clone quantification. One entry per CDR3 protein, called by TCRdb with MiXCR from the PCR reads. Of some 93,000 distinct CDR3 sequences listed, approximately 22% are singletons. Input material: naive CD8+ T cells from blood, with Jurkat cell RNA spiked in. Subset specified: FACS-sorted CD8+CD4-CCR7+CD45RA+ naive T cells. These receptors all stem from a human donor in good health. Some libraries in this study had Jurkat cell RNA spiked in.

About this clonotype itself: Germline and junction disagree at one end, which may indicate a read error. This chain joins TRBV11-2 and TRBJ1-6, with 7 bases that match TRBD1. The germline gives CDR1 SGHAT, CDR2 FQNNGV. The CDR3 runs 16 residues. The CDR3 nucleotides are TGTGCCAACAGCTTAGACAGGGAACTAACCAGTTCACCCCTCCACTTT. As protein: CANSLDRELTSSPLHF.

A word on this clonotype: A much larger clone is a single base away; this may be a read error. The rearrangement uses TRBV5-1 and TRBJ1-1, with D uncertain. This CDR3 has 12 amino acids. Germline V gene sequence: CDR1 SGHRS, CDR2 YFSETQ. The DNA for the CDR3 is TGCGCCAGCAGCTTGGGGAACACTGCAGCTTTCTTT. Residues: CASSLGNTAAFF.

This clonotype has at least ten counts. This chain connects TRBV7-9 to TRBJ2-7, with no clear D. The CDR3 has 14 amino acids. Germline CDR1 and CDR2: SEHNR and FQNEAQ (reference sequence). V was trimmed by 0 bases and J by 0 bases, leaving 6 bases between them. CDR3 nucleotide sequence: TGTGCCAGCAGCTTAGCCCTCAGCTCCTACGAGCAGTACTTC. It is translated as CASSLALSSYEQYF. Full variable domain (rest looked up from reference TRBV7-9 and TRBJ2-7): DTGVSQNPRHKITKRGQNVTFRCDPISEHNRLYWYRQTLGQGPEFLTYFQNEAQLEKSRLLSDRFSAERPKGSFSTLEIQRTEQGDSAMYLCASSLALSSYEQYFGPGTRLTVT.

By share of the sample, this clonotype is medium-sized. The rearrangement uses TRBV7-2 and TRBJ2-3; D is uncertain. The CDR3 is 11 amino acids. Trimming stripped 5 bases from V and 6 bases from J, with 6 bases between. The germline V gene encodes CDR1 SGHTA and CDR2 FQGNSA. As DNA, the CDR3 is TGTGCCAGCAGCCGGTCGGATACGCAGTATTTT. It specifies CASSRSDTQYF.

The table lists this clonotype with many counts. The CDR3: CASSLNRGFDQPQHF. The DNA of the CDR3 is TGTGCCAGCAGCTTAAACAGGGGATTCGATCAGCCCCAGCATTTT. The genes are TRBV5-4 and TRBJ1-5, with 7 bases lining up with TRBD1. Looked up from germline, CDR1 is SGHNT and CDR2 is YYREEE (reference sequence). The CDR3 has 15 residues. V was clipped by 2 bases and J by 5 bases; unmatched bases: 7.

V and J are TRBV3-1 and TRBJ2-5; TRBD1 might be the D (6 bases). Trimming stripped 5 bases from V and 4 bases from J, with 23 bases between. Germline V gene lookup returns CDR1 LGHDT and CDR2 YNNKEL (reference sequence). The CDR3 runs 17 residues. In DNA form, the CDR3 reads TGTGCCAGCAGCTGGGCTCCATACAATCAGGGGTCAGAGACCCAGTACTTC. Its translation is CASSWAPYNQGSETQYF.

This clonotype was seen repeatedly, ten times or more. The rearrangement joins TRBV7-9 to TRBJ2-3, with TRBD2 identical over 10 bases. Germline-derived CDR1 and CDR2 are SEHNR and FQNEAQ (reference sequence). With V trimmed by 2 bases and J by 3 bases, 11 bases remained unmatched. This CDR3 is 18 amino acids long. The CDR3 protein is CASSLPSGSGGETDTQYF. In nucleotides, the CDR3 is TGTGCCAGCAGCTTACCTAGCGGGAGCGGTGGAGAGACAGATACGCAGTATTTT.

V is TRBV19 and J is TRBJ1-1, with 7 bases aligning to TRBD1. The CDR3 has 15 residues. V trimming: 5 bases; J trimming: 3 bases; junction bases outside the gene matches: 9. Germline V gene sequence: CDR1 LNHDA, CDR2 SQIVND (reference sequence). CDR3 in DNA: TGTGCCAGTAGTCACGGGACAGCTGGTGACACTGAAGCTTTCTTT. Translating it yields CASSHGTAGDTEAFF.

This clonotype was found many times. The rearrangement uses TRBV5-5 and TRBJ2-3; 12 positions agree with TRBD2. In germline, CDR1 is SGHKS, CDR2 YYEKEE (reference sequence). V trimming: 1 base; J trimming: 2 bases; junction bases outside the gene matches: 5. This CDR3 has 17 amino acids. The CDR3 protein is CASSLFGLAGTTDTQYF. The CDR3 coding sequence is TGTGCCAGCAGCTTGTTTGGACTAGCGGGGACCACAGATACGCAGTATTTT. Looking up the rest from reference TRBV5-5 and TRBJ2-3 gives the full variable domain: DAGVTQSPTHLIKTRGQQVTLRCSPISGHKSVSWYQQVLGQGPQFIFQYYEKEERGRGNFPDRFSARQFPNYSSELNVNALLLGDSALYLCASSLFGLAGTTDTQYFGPGTRLTVL.

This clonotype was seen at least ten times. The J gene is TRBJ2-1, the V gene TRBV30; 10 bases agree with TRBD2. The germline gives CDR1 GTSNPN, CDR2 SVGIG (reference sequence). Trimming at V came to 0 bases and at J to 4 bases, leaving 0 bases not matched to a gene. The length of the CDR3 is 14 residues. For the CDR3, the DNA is TGTGCCTGGAGTGTACTAGCGGGGTACAATGAGCAGTTCTTC. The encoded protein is CAWSVLAGYNEQFF.

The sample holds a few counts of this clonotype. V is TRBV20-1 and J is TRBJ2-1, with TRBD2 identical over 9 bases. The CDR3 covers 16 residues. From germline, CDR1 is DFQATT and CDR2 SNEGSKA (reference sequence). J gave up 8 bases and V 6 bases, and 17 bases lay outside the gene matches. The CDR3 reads CSAPGVLAGKGDEQFF. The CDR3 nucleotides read TGCAGTGCCCCAGGGGTACTAGCGGGTAAGGGTGATGAGCAGTTCTTC.

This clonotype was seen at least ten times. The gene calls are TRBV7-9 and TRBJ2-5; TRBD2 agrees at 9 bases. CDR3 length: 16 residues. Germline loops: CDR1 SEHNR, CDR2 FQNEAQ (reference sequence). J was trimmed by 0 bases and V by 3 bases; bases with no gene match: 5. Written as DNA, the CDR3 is TGTGCCAGCAGCTTGAATAGCGGGGGAAACCAAGAGACCCAGTACTTC. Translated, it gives CASSLNSGGNQETQYF.

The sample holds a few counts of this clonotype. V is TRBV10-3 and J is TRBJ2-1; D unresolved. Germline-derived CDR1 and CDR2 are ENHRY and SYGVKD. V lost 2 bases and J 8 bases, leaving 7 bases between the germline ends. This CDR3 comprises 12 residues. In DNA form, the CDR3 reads TGTGCCATCAGTGAGCGTGTGGATGAGCAGTTCTTC. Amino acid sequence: CAISERVDEQFF.

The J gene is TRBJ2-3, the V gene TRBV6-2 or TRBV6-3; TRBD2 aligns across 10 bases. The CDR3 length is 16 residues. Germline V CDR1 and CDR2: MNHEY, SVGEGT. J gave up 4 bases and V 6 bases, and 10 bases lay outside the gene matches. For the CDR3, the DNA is TGTGCCAGCAGGTGGGCTAGCGGGAGTGGTGCAGATACGCAGTATTTT. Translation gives CASRWASGSGADTQYF.

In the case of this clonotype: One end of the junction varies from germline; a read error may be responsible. The CDR3 reads CASRIGTEQSF. CDR3 nucleotides: TGTGCCAGCAGGATCGGGACTGAGCAGTCCTTC. The chain has TRBV27 and TRBJ2-1; D perhaps matches TRBD2 (6 bases). Germline V gene sequence: CDR1 MNHEY, CDR2 SMNVEV (reference sequence). The CDR3 is made up of 11 amino acids.

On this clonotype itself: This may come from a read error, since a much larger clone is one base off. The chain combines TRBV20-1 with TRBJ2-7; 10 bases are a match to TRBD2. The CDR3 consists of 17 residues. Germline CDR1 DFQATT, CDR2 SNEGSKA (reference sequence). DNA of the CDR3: TGCGGTGCAAGAGCAGACGAGACTAGCGGGTACTCCTACGAGCAGTACTTC. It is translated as CGARADETSGYSYEQYF.

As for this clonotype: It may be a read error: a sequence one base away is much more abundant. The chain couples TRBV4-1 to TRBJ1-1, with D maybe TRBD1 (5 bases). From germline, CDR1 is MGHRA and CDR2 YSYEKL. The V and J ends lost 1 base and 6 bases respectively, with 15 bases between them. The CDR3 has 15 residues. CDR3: CASSQGGRLYAEAFF. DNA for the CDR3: TGCGCCAGCAGCCAAGGGGGCAGATTATACGCTGAAGCTTTCTTT.

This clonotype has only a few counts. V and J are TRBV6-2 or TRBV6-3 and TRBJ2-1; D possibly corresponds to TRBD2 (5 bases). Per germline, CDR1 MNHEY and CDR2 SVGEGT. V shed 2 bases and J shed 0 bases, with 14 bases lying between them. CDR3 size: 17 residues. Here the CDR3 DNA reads TGTGCCAGCAGTTACGCCGCCCGGGGTAGCTCCTACAATGAGCAGTTCTTC. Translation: CASSYAARGSSYNEQFF.

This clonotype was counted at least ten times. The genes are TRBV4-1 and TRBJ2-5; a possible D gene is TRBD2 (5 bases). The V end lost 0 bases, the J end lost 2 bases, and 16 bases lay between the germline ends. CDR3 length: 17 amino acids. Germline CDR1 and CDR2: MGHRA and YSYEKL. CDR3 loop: CASSQDGQRPPQETQYF. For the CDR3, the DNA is TGCGCCAGCAGCCAAGATGGGCAGCGGCCACCACAAGAGACCCAGTACTTC.

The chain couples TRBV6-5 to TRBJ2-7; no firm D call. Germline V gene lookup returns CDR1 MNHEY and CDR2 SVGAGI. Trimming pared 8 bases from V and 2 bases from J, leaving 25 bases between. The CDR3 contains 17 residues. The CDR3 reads CASGINRPAEKTYEQYF. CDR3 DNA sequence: TGTGCCAGCGGTATAAACCGGCCAGCAGAAAAAACCTACGAGCAGTACTTC.

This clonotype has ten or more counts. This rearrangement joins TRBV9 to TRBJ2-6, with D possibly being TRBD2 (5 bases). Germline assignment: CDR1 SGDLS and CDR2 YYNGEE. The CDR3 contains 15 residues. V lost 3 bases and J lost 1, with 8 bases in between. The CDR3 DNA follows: TGTGCCAGCAGCGAAGGACTTTCTGGGGCCAACGTCCTGACTTTC. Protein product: CASSEGLSGANVLTF.

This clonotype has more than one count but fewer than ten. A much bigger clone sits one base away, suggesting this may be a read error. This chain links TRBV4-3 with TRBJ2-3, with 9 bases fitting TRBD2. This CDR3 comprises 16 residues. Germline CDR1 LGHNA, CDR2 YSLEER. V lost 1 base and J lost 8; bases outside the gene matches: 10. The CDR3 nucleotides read TGCGCCAGCAGCCAAGCGCTAGCGGGGTTACAAGGTACGCAGTATTTT. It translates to CASSQALAGLQGTQYF.

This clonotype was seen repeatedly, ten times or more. CDR3 DNA: TGTGCCAGCAGCTTACCGGGTTCAGGCACCGGGGAGCTGTTTTTT. The encoded protein is CASSLPGSGTGELFF. The genes are TRBV5-6 and TRBJ2-2; D uncertain. The CDR3 has 15 amino acids. In germline, CDR1 is SGHDT, CDR2 YYEEEE. V lost 2 bases and J lost 4, with 12 bases in between.

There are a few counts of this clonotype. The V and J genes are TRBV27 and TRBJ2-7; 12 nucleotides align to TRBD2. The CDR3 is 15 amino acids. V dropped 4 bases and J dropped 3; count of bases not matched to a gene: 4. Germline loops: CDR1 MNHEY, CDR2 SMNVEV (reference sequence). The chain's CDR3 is CASSYGLAGYYEQYF. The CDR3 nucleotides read TGTGCCAGCAGTTACGGACTAGCGGGATACTACGAGCAGTACTTC.